This entry lists 9 T cell receptor beta chains sequenced from one sample in a study of identical twins (TCRdb year 2016). Library method: 5' RACE. This sample was sequenced with an Illumina HiSeq 2000. The public reads were quality trimmed at Q25 with fastp and then assembled into clones with MiXCR by TCRdb, keeping productive beta chains. Merged by CDR3 protein, the rows form single entries marked with the most common genes and DNA. This sample comprises 250,000 or so distinct CDR3 sequences, approximately 8.6% of them detected only once. Jointly, the top ten make up 3% of the sample. Another study also made use of these data, one on yellow fever vaccine responses in identical twins.

Sample: CD8+ T cells sorted from blood. The receptors were gathered from a young woman in good health.

This clonotype was picked up many times. The chain uses TRBV4-2 and TRBJ1-1, with D tentatively TRBD1 (5 bases). The CDR3 has 14 residues. Trimming removed 4 bases from V and 4 bases from J, with 13 bases in between. Per germline, CDR1 LGHNA and CDR2 YNFKEQ. CDR3 protein: CASSPGPGGTEAFF. The CDR3 DNA reads TGTGCCAGCAGCCCCGGCCCCGGGGGCACTGAAGCTTTCTTT.

In this sample, this clonotype turned up many times. The CDR3 here is CASSSTDRGPQETQYF. The CDR3 bases are TGTGCCAGCAGCTCGACCGACAGGGGGCCTCAAGAGACCCAGTACTTC. This chain links TRBV7-9 with TRBJ2-5, with 10 bases identical to TRBD1. Germline CDR1 reads SEHNR; CDR2 reads FQNEAQ (reference sequence). The CDR3 has 16 amino acids. After removal of 4 bases from V and 2 bases from J, the junction contained 7 bases not matched to a gene.

In its sample, this clonotype was seen a few times. V usage is TRBV5-1 and J usage is TRBJ2-1; a possible D gene is TRBD1 (5 bases). This CDR3 spans 13 amino acids. Germline CDR1 SGHRS, CDR2 YFSETQ. V lost 4 bases to trimming and J lost 10 bases, with 15 bases between them. The CDR3 loop is CASSPGSGWEQFF. CDR3 nucleotide sequence: TGCGCCAGCAGCCCAGGGTCCGGCTGGGAGCAGTTCTTC.

This clonotype was found many times. The chain combines TRBV29-1 with TRBJ2-1; either TRBD1 or TRBD2 may supply D (7 bases each). The CDR3 spans 17 residues. Germline assignment: CDR1 SQVTM and CDR2 ANQGSEA. V shed 7 bases and J shed 2 bases, with 24 bases lying between them. CDR3 coding DNA: TGCAGCGCCGAGGGGGCCGGGGGGTTGAGCGCCTACAATGAGCAGTTCTTC. Translated, it gives CSAEGAGGLSAYNEQFF.

This clonotype showed up many times. J is TRBJ2-1 and V is TRBV15; 8 positions agree with TRBD1. V was clipped by 1 base and J by 8 bases; unmatched bases: 4. The CDR3 loop spans 14 amino acids. Looked up from germline, CDR1 is LNHNV and CDR2 is YYDKDF (reference sequence). The CDR3 reads CATSRVPGGDEQFF. The CDR3 region has the DNA TGTGCCACCAGCAGAGTCCCAGGGGGCGATGAGCAGTTCTTC.

Only a few counts were recorded for this clonotype. The genes are TRBV13 and TRBJ1-1; D call uncertain. The germline V and J ends were trimmed by 1 base and 6 bases, with 9 bases remaining between them. There are 13 residues in the CDR3. Germline values: CDR1 PRHDT, CDR2 FYEKMQ (reference sequence). The CDR3: CASSLEGFPEAFF. Here the CDR3 DNA reads TGTGCCAGCAGCTTAGAAGGGTTCCCTGAAGCTTTCTTT.

In its sample, this clonotype was seen a few times. This chain uses TRBV4-3 with TRBJ2-3, with D tentatively TRBD1 (5 bases). V was shortened by 1 base and J by 2 bases, with 16 bases between the two germline ends. Germline values: CDR1 LGHNA, CDR2 YSLEER. The CDR3 is 17 residues long. The CDR3 region has the DNA TGCGCCAGCAGCCAAGTCCAGGGCTATTCAAACACAGATACGCAGTATTTT. It is translated as CASSQVQGYSNTDTQYF.

This clonotype appeared many times. The rearrangement joins TRBV7-9 to TRBJ1-5; possible D gene TRBD1, 5 bases. This CDR3 has 15 amino acids. Germline assignment: CDR1 SEHNR and CDR2 FQNEAQ (reference sequence). Trimming pared 4 bases from V and 6 bases from J, leaving 16 bases between. The CDR3 region has the DNA TGTGCCAGCAGCTCGGACACCATAAAACCTCAGCCCCAGCATTTT. It is translated as CASSSDTIKPQPQHF.

Only a few counts were recorded for this clonotype. The rearrangement uses TRBV27 and TRBJ1-5; 10 nucleotides agree with TRBD1. V lost 10 bases to trimming and J lost 6 bases; unmatched junction nucleotides: 6. Germline V lookup: CDR1 MNHEY, CDR2 SMNVEV (reference sequence). This CDR3 contains 13 residues. This CDR3 is CATTGQGGQPQHF. CDR3 coding DNA: TGTGCCACCACCGGACAGGGGGGTCAGCCCCAGCATTTT.